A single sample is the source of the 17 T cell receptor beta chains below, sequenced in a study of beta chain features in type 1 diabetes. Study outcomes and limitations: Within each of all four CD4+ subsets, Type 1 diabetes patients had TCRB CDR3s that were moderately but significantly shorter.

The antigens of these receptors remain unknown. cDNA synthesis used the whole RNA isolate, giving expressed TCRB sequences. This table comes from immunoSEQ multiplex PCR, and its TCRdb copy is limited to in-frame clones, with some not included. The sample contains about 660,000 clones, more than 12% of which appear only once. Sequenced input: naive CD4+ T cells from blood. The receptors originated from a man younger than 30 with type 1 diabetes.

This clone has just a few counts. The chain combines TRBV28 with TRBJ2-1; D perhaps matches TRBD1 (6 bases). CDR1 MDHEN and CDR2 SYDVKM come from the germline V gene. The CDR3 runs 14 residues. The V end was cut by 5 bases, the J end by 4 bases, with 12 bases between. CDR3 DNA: TGTGCCAGCAGTCGCCCGGACAGATACAATGAGCAGTTCTTC. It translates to CASSRPDRYNEQFF.

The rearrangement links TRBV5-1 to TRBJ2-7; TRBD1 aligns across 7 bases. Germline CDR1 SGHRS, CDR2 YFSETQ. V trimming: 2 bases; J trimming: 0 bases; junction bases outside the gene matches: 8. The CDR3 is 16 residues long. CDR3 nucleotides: TGCGCCAGCAGCTTACGAACAGGGGCAACCTCCTACGAGCAGTACTTC. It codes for CASSLRTGATSYEQYF. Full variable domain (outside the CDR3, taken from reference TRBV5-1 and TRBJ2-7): KAGVTQTPRYLIKTRGQQVTLSCSPISGHRSVSWYQQTPGQGLQFLFEYFSETQRNKGNFPGRFSGRQFSNSRSEMNVSTLELGDSALYLCASSLRTGATSYEQYFGPGTRLTVT.

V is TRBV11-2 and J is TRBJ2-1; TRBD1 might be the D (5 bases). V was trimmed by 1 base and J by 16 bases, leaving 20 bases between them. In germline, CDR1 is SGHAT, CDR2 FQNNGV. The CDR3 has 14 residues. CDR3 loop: CASSLGAGLVQGFF. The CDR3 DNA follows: TGTGCCAGCAGCTTAGGGGCAGGGTTGGTCCAAGGATTCTTC.

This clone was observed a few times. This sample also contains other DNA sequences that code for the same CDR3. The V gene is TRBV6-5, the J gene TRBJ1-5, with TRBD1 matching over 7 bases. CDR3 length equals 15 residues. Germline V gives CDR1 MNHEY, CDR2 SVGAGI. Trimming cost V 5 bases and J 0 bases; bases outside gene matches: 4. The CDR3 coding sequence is TGTGCCAGCAGTCGGACAGGAGGTAGCAATCAGCCCCAGCATTTT. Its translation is CASSRTGGSNQPQHF.

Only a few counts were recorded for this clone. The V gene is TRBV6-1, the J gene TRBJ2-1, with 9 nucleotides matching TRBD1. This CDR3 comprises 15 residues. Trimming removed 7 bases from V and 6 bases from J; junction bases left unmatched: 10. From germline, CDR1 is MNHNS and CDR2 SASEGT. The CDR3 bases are TGTGCCAGCACGCCGTTGGACAGGGGCGGCAATGAGCAGTTCTTC. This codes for CASTPLDRGGNEQFF.

The CDR3 DNA reads TGTGCCAGCAGCACCGAAGGGAATCAGCCCCAGCATTTT. This sequence encodes CASSTEGNQPQHF. The chain recombines TRBV6-4 with TRBJ1-5; D not resolved. The CDR3 contains 13 residues. Germline values: CDR1 MRHNA, CDR2 SNTAGT. V was cut by 6 bases and J by 4 bases, with 10 bases left in between.

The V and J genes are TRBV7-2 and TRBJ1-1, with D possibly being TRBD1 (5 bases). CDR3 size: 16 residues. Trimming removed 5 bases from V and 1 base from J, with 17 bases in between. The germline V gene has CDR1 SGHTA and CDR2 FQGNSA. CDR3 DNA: TGTGCCAGCAGCCCACAGTGGGGCAGGGAGAACACTGAAGCTTTCTTT. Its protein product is CASSPQWGRENTEAFF.

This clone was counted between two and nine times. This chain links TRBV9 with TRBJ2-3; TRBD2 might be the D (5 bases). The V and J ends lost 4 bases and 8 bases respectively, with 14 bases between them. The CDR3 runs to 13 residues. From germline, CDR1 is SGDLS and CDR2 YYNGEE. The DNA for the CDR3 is TGTGCCAGCAGCCCGCGGACTGAAACTACGCAGTATTTT. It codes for CASSPRTETTQYF. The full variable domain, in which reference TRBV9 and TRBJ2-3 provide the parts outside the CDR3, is DSGVTQTPKHLITATGQRVTLRCSPRSGDLSVYWYQQSLDQGLQFLIQYYNGEERAKGNILERFSAQQFPDLHSELNLSSLELGDSALYFCASSPRTETTQYFGPGTRLTVL.

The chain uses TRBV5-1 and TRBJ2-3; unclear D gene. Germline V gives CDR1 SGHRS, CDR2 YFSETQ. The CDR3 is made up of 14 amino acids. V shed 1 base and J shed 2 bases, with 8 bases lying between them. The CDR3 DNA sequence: TGCGCCAGCAGCTTGCAGACATCCACAGATACGCAGTATTTT. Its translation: CASSLQTSTDTQYF.

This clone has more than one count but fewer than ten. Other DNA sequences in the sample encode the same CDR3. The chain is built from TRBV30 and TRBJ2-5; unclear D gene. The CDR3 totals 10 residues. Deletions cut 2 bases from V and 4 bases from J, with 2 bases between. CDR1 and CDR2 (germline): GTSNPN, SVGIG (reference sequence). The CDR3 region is CAWSLETQYF. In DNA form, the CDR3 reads TGTGCCTGGAGTCTAGAGACCCAGTACTTC. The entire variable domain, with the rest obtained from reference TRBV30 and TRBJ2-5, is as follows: SQTIHQWPATLVQPVGSPLSLECTVEGTSNPNLYWYRQAAGRGLQLLFYSVGIGQISSEVPQNLSASRPQDRQFILSSKKLLLSDSGFYLCAWSLETQYFGPGTRLLVL.

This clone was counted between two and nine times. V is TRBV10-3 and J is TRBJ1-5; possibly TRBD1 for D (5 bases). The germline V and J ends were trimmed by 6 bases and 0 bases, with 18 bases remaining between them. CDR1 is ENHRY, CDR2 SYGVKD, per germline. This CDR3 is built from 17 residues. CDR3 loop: CAIRKHRDRYSNQPQHF. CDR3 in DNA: TGTGCCATCAGAAAACACCGGGACCGGTATAGCAATCAGCCCCAGCATTTT.

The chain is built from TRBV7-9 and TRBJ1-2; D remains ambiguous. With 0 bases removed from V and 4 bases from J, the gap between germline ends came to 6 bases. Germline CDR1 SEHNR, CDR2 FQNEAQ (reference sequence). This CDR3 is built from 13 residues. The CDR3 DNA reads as TGTGCCAGCAGCTTAGCGGCCGTCTATGGCTACACCTTC. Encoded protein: CASSLAAVYGYTF.

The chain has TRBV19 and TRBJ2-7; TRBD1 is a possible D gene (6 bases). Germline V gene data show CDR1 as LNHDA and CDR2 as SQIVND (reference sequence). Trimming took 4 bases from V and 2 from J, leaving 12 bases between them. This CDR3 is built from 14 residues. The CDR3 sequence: CASSTGQYAYEQYF. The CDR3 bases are TGTGCCAGTAGTACAGGACAGTACGCCTACGAGCAGTACTTC.

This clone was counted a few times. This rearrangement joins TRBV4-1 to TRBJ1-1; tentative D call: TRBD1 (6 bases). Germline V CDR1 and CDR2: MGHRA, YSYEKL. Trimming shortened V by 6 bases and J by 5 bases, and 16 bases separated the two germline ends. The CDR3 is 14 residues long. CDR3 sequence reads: CASRRQGRRTEAFF. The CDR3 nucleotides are TGCGCCAGCAGGCGGCAGGGGAGACGGACTGAAGCTTTCTTT.

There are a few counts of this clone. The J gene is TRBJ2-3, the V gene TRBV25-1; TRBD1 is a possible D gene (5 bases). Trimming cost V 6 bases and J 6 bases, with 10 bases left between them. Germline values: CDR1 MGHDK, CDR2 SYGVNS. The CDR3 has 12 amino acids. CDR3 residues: CASSAAGDTQYF. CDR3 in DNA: TGTGCCAGCAGCGCTGCAGGGGATACGCAGTATTTT.

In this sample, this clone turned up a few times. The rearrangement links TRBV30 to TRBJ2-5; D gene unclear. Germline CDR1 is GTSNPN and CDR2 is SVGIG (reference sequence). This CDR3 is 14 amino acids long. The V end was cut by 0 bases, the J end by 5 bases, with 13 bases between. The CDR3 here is CAWSVLGLGETQYF. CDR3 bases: TGTGCCTGGAGTGTACTCGGGTTAGGGGAGACCCAGTACTTC.

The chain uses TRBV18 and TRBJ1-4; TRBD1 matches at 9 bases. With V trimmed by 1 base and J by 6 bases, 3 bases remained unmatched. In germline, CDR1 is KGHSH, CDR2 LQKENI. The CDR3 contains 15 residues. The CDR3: CASSPRDRADEKLFF. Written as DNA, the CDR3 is TGTGCCAGCTCACCACGGGACAGGGCGGATGAAAAACTGTTTTTT.